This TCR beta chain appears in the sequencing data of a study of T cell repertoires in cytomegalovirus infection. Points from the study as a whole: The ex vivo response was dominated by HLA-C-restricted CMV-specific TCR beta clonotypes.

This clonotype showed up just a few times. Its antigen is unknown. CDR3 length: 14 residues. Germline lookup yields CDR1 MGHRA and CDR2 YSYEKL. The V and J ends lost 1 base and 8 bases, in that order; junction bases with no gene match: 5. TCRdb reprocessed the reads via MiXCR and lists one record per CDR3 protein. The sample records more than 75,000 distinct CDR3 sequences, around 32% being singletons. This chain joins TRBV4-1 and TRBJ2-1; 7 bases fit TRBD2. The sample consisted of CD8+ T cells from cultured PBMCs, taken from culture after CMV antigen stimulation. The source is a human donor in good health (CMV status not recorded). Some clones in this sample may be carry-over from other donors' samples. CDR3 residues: CASSQGGLNDEQFF. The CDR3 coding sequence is TGCGCCAGCAGCCAAGGGGGACTAAACGATGAGCAGTTCTTC.